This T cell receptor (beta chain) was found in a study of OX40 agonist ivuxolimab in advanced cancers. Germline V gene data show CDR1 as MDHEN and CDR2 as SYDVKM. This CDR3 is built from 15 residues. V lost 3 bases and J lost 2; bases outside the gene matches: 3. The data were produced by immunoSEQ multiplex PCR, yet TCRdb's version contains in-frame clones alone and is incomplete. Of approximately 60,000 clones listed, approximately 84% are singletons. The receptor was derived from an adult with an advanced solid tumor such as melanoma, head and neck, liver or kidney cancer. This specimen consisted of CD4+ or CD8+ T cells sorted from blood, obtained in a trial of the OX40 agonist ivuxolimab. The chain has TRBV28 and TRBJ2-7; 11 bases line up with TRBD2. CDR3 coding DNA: TGTGCCAGCAGTTTTAGCGGGAGGGCCCCCTACGAGCAGTACTTC. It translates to CASSFSGRAPYEQYF.